These 12 T cell receptor beta chains originate from one sample sequenced in a study of CDR3 diversity in severe acne. Via MiXCR, TCRdb re-called the PCR reads, giving one row per CDR3 protein. This sample carries more than 80,000 distinct CDR3 sequences, about 49% of them seen once, and the ten largest clones take roughly 11%. The sequencing sample was made of blood. These receptors were taken from a male donor with severe acne vulgaris.

This clonotype appeared once. The chain employs TRBV10-1 and TRBJ2-7; 10 bases line up with TRBD2. V lost 2 bases, J lost 3 bases, and 4 bases stayed unmatched. Germline assignment: CDR1 WNHNN and CDR2 SYGVQD (reference sequence). This CDR3 region has 15 residues. CDR3 protein: CASSERASGSYEQYF. In DNA form, the CDR3 reads TGCGCCAGCAGTGAGCGGGCTAGCGGGAGCTACGAGCAGTACTTC.

This clonotype was recorded at least ten times. The V gene is TRBV7-6, the J gene TRBJ2-3; possibly TRBD1 or TRBD2 for D (6 bases each). Looked up from germline, CDR1 is SGHVS and CDR2 is FNYEAQ. With 1 base removed from V and 9 bases from J, the gap between germline ends came to 11 bases. The CDR3 length is 13 residues. The DNA for the CDR3 is TGTGCCAGCAGCTTAGACGGCGGGACAACGCAGTATTTT. Protein sequence: CASSLDGGTTQYF.

This rearrangement joins TRBV24-1 to TRBJ1-5, with 7 bases fitting TRBD1. The CDR3 has 16 residues. Losses at the gene ends were 5 bases for V and 2 bases for J; bases not matched to a gene: 8. Per the germline V gene, CDR1 is KGHDR and CDR2 is SFDVKD. In DNA, the CDR3 is TGTGCCACCAGTGCTAGAGGGGACAGAGGCAATCAGCCCCAGCATTTT. Its translation: CATSARGDRGNQPQHF.

This clonotype was observed once. The J gene is TRBJ2-7, the V gene TRBV11-2; D perhaps matches TRBD2 (5 bases). There are 13 residues in the CDR3. V was clipped by 0 bases and J by 5 bases, with 8 bases between them. The germline V gene encodes CDR1 SGHAT and CDR2 FQNNGV. The CDR3 DNA reads as TGTGCCAGCAGCTTAGACCTCGGGAACGAGCAGTACTTC. Protein product: CASSLDLGNEQYF.

The CDR3 coding sequence is TGCAGCGCCGGGACTAGCGGATCCTACGTCCTGACTTTC. It translates to CSAGTSGSYVLTF. The V call is TRBV29-1, the J call TRBJ2-6; TRBD2 aligns across 11 bases. The CDR3 runs 13 residues. Germline V CDR1 and CDR2: SQVTM, ANQGSEA. Unmatched junction bases numbered 7, after V lost 7 bases and J lost 11 bases.

This clonotype rates as medium-sized. J is TRBJ2-1 and V is TRBV20-1; D not resolved. V was cut by 3 bases and J by 7 bases, with 10 bases left in between. Germline V gene data show CDR1 as DFQATT and CDR2 as SNEGSKA (reference sequence). This CDR3 spans 12 amino acids. For the CDR3, the DNA is TGCAGTGCTAGTTATTTGACGAATGAGCAGTTCTTC. It encodes CSASYLTNEQFF.

This clonotype is medium-sized within its sample. The chain joins TRBV2 to TRBJ2-5, with 7 bases aligning to TRBD1. The CDR3 runs 13 residues. In germline, CDR1 is SNHLY, CDR2 FYNNEI. V gave up 4 bases and J gave up 4 bases; unmatched junction bases: 3. The CDR3 sequence is CASSADRVETQYF. The CDR3, as DNA: TGTGCCAGCAGTGCCGACAGGGTAGAGACCCAGTACTTC. The full variable domain, in which reference TRBV2 and TRBJ2-5 provide the parts outside the CDR3, is EPEVTQTPSHQVTQMGQEVILRCVPISNHLYFYWYRQILGQKVEFLVSFYNNEISEKSEIFDDQFSVERPDGSNFTLKIRSTKLEDSAMYFCASSADRVETQYFGPGTRLLVL.

In its sample, this clonotype was seen many times. The CDR3 reads CASSLNAGPNKQETQYF. The CDR3 nucleotides read TGTGCCAGCAGCTTGAATGCAGGGCCCAACAAGCAAGAGACCCAGTACTTC. The V call is TRBV5-4, the J call TRBJ2-5, with TRBD1 as a possible D gene (5 bases). Germline V gene data show CDR1 as SGHNT and CDR2 as YYREEE (reference sequence). V was trimmed by 1 base and J by 2 bases, leaving 18 bases between them. The CDR3 loop spans 17 amino acids.

In regard to this clonotype: The DNA is left out, because the CDR3 cannot be placed on it with certainty; the CDR3 is given as TCRdb lists it. The V and J genes are TRBV20-1 and TRBJ1-3; the table's D call, TRBD1, has no DNA check behind it. The CDR3 is 21 residues long, counting both termini. Germline V gene sequence: CDR1 DFQATT, CDR2 SNEGSKA (reference sequence). CDR3 protein: CSVTEPGFVNIQYFGPGTIYF.

As to this clonotype: Just one base apart from a much larger clone, this may be a read error. The genes are TRBV7-8 and TRBJ2-1, with 10 positions matching TRBD2. The CDR3 runs 16 residues. Germline V gives CDR1 SGHVS, CDR2 FQNEAQ. CDR3: CASSPKSGRAYNERFF. CDR3 sequence (DNA): TGTGCCAGCAGCCCCAAAAGCGGGAGGGCCTACAATGAGCGGTTCTTC.

The genes are TRBV2 and TRBJ2-7; 9 bases fit TRBD1. Germline-derived CDR1 and CDR2 are SNHLY and FYNNEI. With 2 bases clipped from V and 5 bases from J, the junction kept 7 bases outside the gene matches. CDR3 length: 15 residues. CDR3 sequence: CASSEFGTGYDEQYF. The CDR3, as DNA: TGTGCCAGCAGTGAATTCGGGACAGGGTACGACGAGCAGTACTTC.

In this sample, this clonotype turned up many times. J is TRBJ1-1 and V is TRBV10-3; D remains unclear. Looked up from germline, CDR1 is ENHRY and CDR2 is SYGVKD. CDR3 size: 15 residues. The V and J ends lost 4 bases and 1 base respectively, with 13 bases between them. Here the CDR3 reads CAISGTSQKNTEAFF. The CDR3 coding sequence is TGTGCCATCAGTGGCACCTCTCAGAAGAACACTGAAGCTTTCTTT.